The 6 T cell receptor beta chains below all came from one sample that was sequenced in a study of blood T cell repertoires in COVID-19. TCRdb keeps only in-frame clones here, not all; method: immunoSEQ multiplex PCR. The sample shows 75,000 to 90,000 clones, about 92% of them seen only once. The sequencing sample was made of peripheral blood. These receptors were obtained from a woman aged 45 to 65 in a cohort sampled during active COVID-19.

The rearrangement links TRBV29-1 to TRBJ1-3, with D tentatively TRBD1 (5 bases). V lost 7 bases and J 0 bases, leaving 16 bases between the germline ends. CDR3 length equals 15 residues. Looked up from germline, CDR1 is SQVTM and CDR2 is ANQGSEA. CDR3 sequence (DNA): TGCAGCGCCCAGACAGAACCAATCTCTGGAAACACCATATATTTT. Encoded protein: CSAQTEPISGNTIYF.

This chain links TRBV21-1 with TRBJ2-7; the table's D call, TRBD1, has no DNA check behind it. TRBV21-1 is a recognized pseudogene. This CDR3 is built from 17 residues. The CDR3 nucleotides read TGTGCCAGCAGCAAAGGGCCTTGTCGAGACACTTCCTACGAGCAGTACTTC. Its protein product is CASSKGPCRDTSYEQYF.

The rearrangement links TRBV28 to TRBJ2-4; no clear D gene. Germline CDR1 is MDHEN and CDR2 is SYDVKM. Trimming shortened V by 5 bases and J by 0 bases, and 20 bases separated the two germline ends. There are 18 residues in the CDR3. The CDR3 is CASSPIRSADVAKNIQYF. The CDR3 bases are TGTGCCAGCAGTCCGATTCGGTCGGCGGATGTAGCCAAAAACATTCAGTACTTC.

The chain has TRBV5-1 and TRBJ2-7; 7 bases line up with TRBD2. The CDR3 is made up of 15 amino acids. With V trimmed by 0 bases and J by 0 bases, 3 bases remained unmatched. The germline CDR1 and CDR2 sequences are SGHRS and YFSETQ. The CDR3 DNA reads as TGCGCCAGCAGCTTGGAGTGGGAGGGCTCCTACGAGCAGTACTTC. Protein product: CASSLEWEGSYEQYF.

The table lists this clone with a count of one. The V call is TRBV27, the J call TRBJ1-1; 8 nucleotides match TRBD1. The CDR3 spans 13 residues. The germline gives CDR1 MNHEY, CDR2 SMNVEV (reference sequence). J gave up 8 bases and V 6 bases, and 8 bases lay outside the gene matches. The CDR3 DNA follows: TGTGCCAGCAGCTCTGGGACAGGCTCGGAAGCTTTCTTT. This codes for CASSSGTGSEAFF.

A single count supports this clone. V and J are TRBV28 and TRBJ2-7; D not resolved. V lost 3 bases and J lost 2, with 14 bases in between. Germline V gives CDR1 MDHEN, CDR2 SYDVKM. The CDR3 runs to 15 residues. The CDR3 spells CASSLETALAYEQYF. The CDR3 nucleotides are TGTGCCAGCAGTTTGGAGACTGCACTTGCCTACGAGCAGTACTTC.